A single sample gave rise to the 16 T cell receptor beta chains below, sequenced in a study of T cell responses to AZD1222 COVID-19 vaccine. Only in-frame clones appear in the TCRdb table, and some are missing; sequencing was by immunoSEQ multiplex PCR. The sample includes 90,000 to 130,000 clones, 65% to 85% seen only once; the top ten take about 9.5%. The input for sequencing was peripheral blood, taken on day 0 of AZD1222 vaccination. Receptors were obtained from an adult in good health.

The chain is built from TRBV7-8 and TRBJ2-7, with 11 bases matching TRBD2. Germline V gene sequence: CDR1 SGHVS, CDR2 FQNEAQ. Trimming took 10 bases from V and 4 from J; bases not matched to a gene: 6. The CDR3 has 13 residues. DNA of the CDR3: TGTGCCATCTTAACTAGCGGGAGTTACGAGCAGTACTTC. This translates into CAILTSGSYEQYF.

This chain joins TRBV18 and TRBJ2-7; 11 bases map to TRBD2. This CDR3 comprises 14 residues. The V gene end was trimmed by 3 bases and the J gene end by 3 bases; junction bases not matched to a gene: 1. Germline V gene data show CDR1 as KGHSH and CDR2 as LQKENI. The CDR3 sequence: CASSPGLADYEQYF. The CDR3 DNA reads as TGTGCCAGCTCACCGGGACTAGCGGACTACGAGCAGTACTTC.

For this clone: Other DNA variants within this sample encode the same CDR3. The V and J genes are TRBV7-2 and TRBJ2-7; 9 nucleotides agree with TRBD2. The CDR3 sequence is 13 residues long. Germline CDR1 is SGHTA and CDR2 is FQGNSA. J gave up 4 bases and V 6 bases, and 4 bases lay outside the gene matches. This CDR3 is CASSSGGGYEQYF. CDR3 coding DNA: TGTGCCAGCAGTAGCGGGGGAGGGTACGAGCAGTACTTC.

The chain recombines TRBV4-2 with TRBJ2-7, with 10 positions matching TRBD2. The germline V gene encodes CDR1 LGHNA and CDR2 YNFKEQ. J was trimmed by 0 bases and V by 0 bases; bases with no gene match: 8. This CDR3 contains 18 residues. The CDR3 DNA reads as TGTGCCAGCAGCCAAGATTTGGGGACTAGCGCCAGCTCCTACGAGCAGTACTTC. Its protein is CASSQDLGTSASSYEQYF.

The V gene is TRBV27, the J gene TRBJ2-1; a possible D gene is TRBD2 (5 bases). The CDR3 loop spans 14 amino acids. The ends were cut back, 5 bases at V and 2 bases at J, with 10 bases in the middle. Germline-derived CDR1 and CDR2 are MNHEY and SMNVEV (reference sequence). In DNA, the CDR3 is TGTGCCAGCAGTCCGGGAAAGCCCTACAATGAGCAGTTCTTC. Its protein is CASSPGKPYNEQFF.

The CDR3 reads CASSRQGTYEQYF. CDR3 bases: TGTGCCAGCAGCCGGCAGGGAACCTACGAGCAGTACTTC. The chain combines TRBV5-5 with TRBJ2-7; D is perhaps TRBD1 (5 bases). V lost 4 bases to trimming and J lost 2 bases, with 10 bases between them. Looked up from germline, CDR1 is SGHKS and CDR2 is YYEKEE (reference sequence). The CDR3 consists of 13 residues.

The genes are TRBV4-3 and TRBJ1-2, with no clear D. This CDR3 comprises 13 residues. The germline CDR1 and CDR2 sequences are LGHNA and YSLEER. With 1 base removed from V and 7 bases from J, the gap between germline ends came to 10 bases. CDR3 protein: CASSQGFSRGYTF. The CDR3 region has the DNA TGCGCCAGCAGCCAAGGATTTTCCCGTGGCTACACCTTC.

The chain has TRBV19 and TRBJ2-3; unclear D gene. Looked up from germline, CDR1 is LNHDA and CDR2 is SQIVND (reference sequence). The CDR3 contains 13 residues. Trimming pared 3 bases from V and 6 bases from J, leaving 10 bases between. The CDR3 bases are TGTGCCAGTAGTATCGGCTTTAAGGATACGCAGTATTTT. Protein sequence: CASSIGFKDTQYF. The full variable domain, rest sourced from reference TRBV19 and TRBJ2-3, is DGGITQSPKYLFRKEGQNVTLSCEQNLNHDAMYWYRQDPGQGLRLIYYSQIVNDFQKGDIAEGYSVSREKKESFPLTVTSAQKNPTAFYLCASSIGFKDTQYFGPGTRLTVL.

The rearrangement uses TRBV19 and TRBJ1-1; 10 positions agree with TRBD1. The germline CDR1 and CDR2 sequences are LNHDA and SQIVND (reference sequence). The CDR3 consists of 17 residues. Trimming at V came to 5 bases and at J to 1 base, leaving 10 bases not matched to a gene. CDR3 sequence reads: CASSAPWGQGKNTEAFF. The CDR3 coding sequence is TGTGCCAGTAGTGCCCCATGGGGACAGGGGAAGAACACTGAAGCTTTCTTT.

The gene calls are TRBV18 and TRBJ2-3; no definite D call. Germline-derived CDR1 and CDR2 are KGHSH and LQKENI. The CDR3 is made up of 16 amino acids. V was pared by 5 bases and J by 5 bases, with 20 bases between. The CDR3, as DNA: TGTGCCAGCTCAAACCTGATGGTGGAGATCGGAGATACGCAGTATTTT. Translated, it gives CASSNLMVEIGDTQYF.

V gene TRBV6-1 combines with J gene TRBJ1-3; D gene uncertain. CDR1 and CDR2 from the germline V gene are MNHNS and SASEGT. This CDR3 is 15 amino acids long. Trimming left V 2 bases short and J 5 bases short, with 13 bases between. CDR3 sequence (DNA): TGTGCCAGCAGTGAACGGGCGGGAACTCGAAACACCATATATTTT. Translation: CASSERAGTRNTIYF.

The chain is built from TRBV30 and TRBJ1-2, with D hard to call. Germline CDR1 GTSNPN, CDR2 SVGIG (reference sequence). This CDR3 contains 13 residues. V dropped 0 bases and J dropped 8 bases, with 13 bases sitting between them. In nucleotides, the CDR3 is TGTGCCTGGAGTGTTTATACAGCCATGGGCTACACCTTC. As protein: CAWSVYTAMGYTF. Variable domain in full (rest from reference TRBV30 and TRBJ1-2): SQTIHQWPATLVQPVGSPLSLECTVEGTSNPNLYWYRQAAGRGLQLLFYSVGIGQISSEVPQNLSASRPQDRQFILSSKKLLLSDSGFYLCAWSVYTAMGYTFGSGTRLTVV.

The chain has TRBV24-1 and TRBJ2-4; TRBD1 matches at 7 bases. CDR1 is KGHDR, CDR2 SFDVKD, per germline. The CDR3 sequence is 18 residues long. The ends lost 7 bases at V and 0 bases at J; junction bases unmatched: 14. CDR3 bases: TGTGCCACCAGGAGGACAGGCAAACAAAGTCTAGCCAAAAACATTCAGTACTTC. The encoded protein is CATRRTGKQSLAKNIQYF.

V usage is TRBV3-1 (or the pseudogene TRBV3-2) and J usage is TRBJ1-3; D remains ambiguous. Germline V gene data show CDR1 as LGHDT and CDR2 as YNNKEL (reference sequence). The CDR3 is 15 amino acids. V was shortened by 0 bases and J by 4 bases, with 10 bases between the two germline ends. Here the CDR3 reads CASSQDPRPGNTIYF. As DNA, the CDR3 is TGTGCCAGCAGCCAAGACCCCCGCCCCGGAAACACCATATATTTT.

V gene TRBV21-1 combines with J gene TRBJ1-6; the table gives TRBD1 as D, unverified against the DNA. TRBV21-1 corresponds to a pseudogene. The CDR3 extends over 16 amino acids. The CDR3 coding sequence is TGTGCCAGCAGCAATAGTAAAGGGGCCGGTAATTCACCCCTCCACTTT. This encodes CASSNSKGAGNSPLHF.

The chain is built from TRBV5-1 and TRBJ2-3; a possible D gene is TRBD2 (5 bases). V dropped 4 bases and J dropped 0 bases, with 12 bases sitting between them. The CDR3 sequence is 15 residues long. CDR1 and CDR2 (germline): SGHRS, YFSETQ. The CDR3 sequence is CASSPREPSTDTQYF. CDR3 bases: TGCGCCAGCAGCCCACGGGAACCCAGCACAGATACGCAGTATTTT.